The rows below give T cell receptor beta chains drawn from one sample of a study of shared clonotypes between healthy human individuals. Only in-frame clones appear in the TCRdb table, and some are missing; sequencing was by immunoSEQ multiplex PCR. The sample carries some 2,400,000 clones, approximately 96% recorded once. Sequencing was performed on naive CD4+ T cells sorted from blood. All receptors come from a man younger than 35 in good health. The conserved cysteine and the conserved F or W are not part of the CDR3 here. A D gene is named only where the DNA matches it firmly.

>TRBJ2-3|TRBV12-5|-
ASGLVLGGGDSTDTQY
>TRBJ2-1|TRBV18|-
ASSPLESANEQF
>TRBJ2-3|TRBV30|TRBD2
ARSTSGSPTDTQY
>TRBJ2-1|TRBV5-6|-
ASSRLLGNVYNEQF
>TRBJ2-3|TRBV15|-
ATSQGGPGDTQY
>TRBJ1-2|TRBV9|-
ASSVGDAGGDGYT
>TRBJ1-2|TRBV2|-
ASSSTGKVNYGYT
>TRBJ1-1|TRBV5-1|-
ASSIGGGLGGTEAF
>TRBJ1-1|TRBV6-6|TRBD1
ASSYLQGTEAF
>TRBJ2-7|TRBV10-3|-
AIQETSSYEQY
>TRBJ2-3|TRBV6-1|-
ASRRSGTYKDTQY
>TRBJ2-7|TRBV11-2|-
ASSLDGGSYEQY
>TRBJ2-7|TRBV29-1|-
SVFIGTYEQY
>TRBJ2-5|TRBV11-2|TRBD2
ASSRGSSGSRETQY
>TRBJ2-1|TRBV5-1|-
ASSLSPRVSLRNEQF
>TRBJ1-5|TRBV18|-
ASSPGDSNQPQH
>TRBJ1-4|TRBV5-1|-
ASRATGSTNEKLF